This entry is about one T cell receptor (beta chain). Additional DNA sequences in this sample encode the identical CDR3. The CDR3 loop spans 15 amino acids. Germline V gene data show CDR1 as MNHEY and CDR2 as SVGAGI. After removal of 4 bases from V and 0 bases from J, the junction contained 1 base not matched to a gene. These data belong to a study of control samples from healthy donors and cancer patients. Produced via immunoSEQ multiplex PCR; TCRdb's table is partial and in-frame only. The sample shows 30,000 to 40,000 clones, approximately 95% of them seen only once. This chain connects TRBV6-5 to TRBJ1-5; 9 bases line up with TRBD1. This clonotype originated in a man in his forties with colorectal cancer. Material: PBMCs. The CDR3 nucleotides are TGTGCCAGCAGTTGGACAGGGGATAGCAATCAGCCCCAGCATTTT. Its protein is CASSWTGDSNQPQHF.